This T cell receptor beta chain was identified during a study of CD8 T cells in Susac syndrome. General study points: Regarding the TCR sequencing and HLA analysis, the study admitted that a relatively small number of individuals were involved.

TCR beta sequencing covered blood CD8+ and CD4+ T cells. Purification of the CD8+ and CD4+ T cells relied on negative isolation, and TEMRA cells underwent FACS enrichment. In regard to this clonotype: The antigen is unknown.

The CDR3 length is 16 residues. In germline, CDR1 is MDHEN, CDR2 SYDVKM. The germline V and J ends were trimmed by 8 bases and 0 bases, with 17 bases remaining between them. RNA was extracted with the RNeasy kit, and a quantity of roughly 0.5 to 1 ug was reverse transcribed using random hexamers. TCRdb reanalysed the immunoSEQ multiplex PCR reads using MiXCR and keeps one entry per CDR3 protein. The sample has more than 200,000 distinct CDR3 sequences, 90% to 95% seen once. The sequenced sample was CD4+ T cells from PBMCs. The clonotype originates from a human donor with multiple sclerosis. The chain recombines TRBV28 with TRBJ1-5; TRBD1 is a possible D gene (5 bases). CDR3 coding DNA: TGTGCCAGCCAGGGAGCTAGGGGCCCTAGCAATCAGCCCCAGCATTTT. Its protein is CASQGARGPSNQPQHF.